The 11 T cell receptor beta chains below were found in one sample sequenced in a study of cytomegalovirus exposure and HLA in healthy donors. Clones were read by immunoSEQ multiplex PCR, and TCRdb kept only the in-frame ones, dropping some. Seen here are 250,000 to 350,000 clones, 87% observed once, and the top ten hold 1% to 1.5%. Material: PBMCs. The receptor source for this set is a woman aged 25-40 years in good health and CMV-seropositive.

The chain couples TRBV21-1 to TRBJ2-7; the D call TRBD1 from the table was never checked on the DNA. TRBV21-1 is recorded as a pseudogene. CDR3 length equals 16 residues. The CDR3 protein is CASSRQRTDNQYEQYF. The CDR3 region has the DNA TGTGCCAGCAGCAGGCAACGGACAGATAATCAGTACGAGCAGTACTTC.

This clone has only one observation. The chain employs TRBV25-1 and TRBJ2-3, with 12 bases lining up with TRBD1. The CDR3 loop spans 18 amino acids. The germline V gene has CDR1 MGHDK and CDR2 SYGVNS. Losses at the gene ends were 0 bases for V and 4 bases for J; bases not matched to a gene: 8. The CDR3 reads CASSEYKGDRGRADTQYF. The CDR3 region has the DNA TGTGCCAGCAGTGAATATAAGGGGGACAGGGGGCGTGCAGATACGCAGTATTTT.

To note about this clone: The same CDR3 is also encoded by other DNA sequences in this sample. The chain joins TRBV9 to TRBJ2-1, with 8 bases identical to TRBD2. CDR1 is SGDLS and CDR2 is YYNGEE in the germline V gene. Losses at the gene ends were 2 bases for V and 0 bases for J; bases not matched to a gene: 1. CDR3 length: 15 residues. The CDR3 DNA follows: TGTGCCAGCAGCGTCGGGGGGGGCTCCTACAATGAGCAGTTCTTC. Translated: CASSVGGGSYNEQFF. Together with reference TRBV9 and TRBJ2-1, the CDR3 gives the full variable domain: DSGVTQTPKHLITATGQRVTLRCSPRSGDLSVYWYQQSLDQGLQFLIQYYNGEERAKGNILERFSAQQFPDLHSELNLSSLELGDSALYFCASSVGGGSYNEQFFGPGTRLTVL.

V and J are TRBV28 and TRBJ1-1, with TRBD1 identical over 8 bases. CDR1 is MDHEN and CDR2 is SYDVKM in the germline V gene. The CDR3 is made up of 13 amino acids. With V trimmed by 5 bases and J by 5 bases, 4 bases remained unmatched. CDR3 DNA: TGTGCCAGCAGTGACAGGGGTTGGACTGAAGCTTTCTTT. Translating it yields CASSDRGWTEAFF.

The CDR3 region is CASSSASRYGYTF. The CDR3 nucleotides read TGTGCCAGCAGCAGCGCATCACGCTATGGCTACACCTTC. The chain carries TRBV7-9 and TRBJ1-2; D unresolved. Germline CDR1 is SEHNR and CDR2 is FQNEAQ (reference sequence). The CDR3 is 13 amino acids. V was trimmed by 5 bases and J by 4 bases, leaving 11 bases between them. Supplemented by reference TRBV7-9 and TRBJ1-2, the full variable domain reads DTGVSQNPRHKITKRGQNVTFRCDPISEHNRLYWYRQTLGQGPEFLTYFQNEAQLEKSRLLSDRFSAERPKGSFSTLEIQRTEQGDSAMYLCASSSASRYGYTFGSGTRLTVV.

This rearrangement joins TRBV6-5 to TRBJ1-2; 8 bases match TRBD1. The CDR3 runs 14 residues. Germline lookup yields CDR1 MNHEY and CDR2 SVGAGI. J gave up 2 bases and V 6 bases, and 5 bases lay outside the gene matches. The CDR3 bases are TGTGCCAGCAGGCAGACAGGGGTCAACTATGGCTACACCTTC. Translation: CASRQTGVNYGYTF.

The rearrangement uses TRBV27 and TRBJ2-7; TRBD1 might be the D (6 bases). The CDR3 spans 12 residues. V was cut by 5 bases and J by 6 bases, with 11 bases left in between. Germline CDR1 is MNHEY and CDR2 is SMNVEV (reference sequence). The DNA of the CDR3 is TGTGCCAGCAGTCCTTCCAGGGGCGAGCAGTACTTC. Translating it yields CASSPSRGEQYF.

V is TRBV7-9 and J is TRBJ1-2, with D tentatively TRBD1 (6 bases). Germline-derived CDR1 and CDR2 are SEHNR and FQNEAQ (reference sequence). The CDR3 has 15 residues. V was pared by 5 bases and J by 4 bases, with 17 bases between. This CDR3 is CASSQNRGRGYGYTF. In DNA, the CDR3 is TGTGCCAGCAGCCAGAACCGGGGGCGGGGCTATGGCTACACCTTC.

This clone showed up just once. The chain has TRBV6-5 and TRBJ2-1; 10 bases are a match to TRBD1. CDR3 length: 15 amino acids. Germline trimming cut 2 bases from V and 4 bases from J; bases unmatched to any gene: 2. Looked up from germline, CDR1 is MNHEY and CDR2 is SVGAGI. In DNA, the CDR3 is TGTGCCAGCAGTTACGACAGGGGGCTGTACAATGAGCAGTTCTTC. Amino acids: CASSYDRGLYNEQFF.

V is TRBV4-1 and J is TRBJ2-7, with 10 bases aligning to TRBD1. The CDR3 spans 14 residues. Per the germline V gene, CDR1 is MGHRA and CDR2 is YSYEKL. V gave up 4 bases and J gave up 3 bases; unmatched junction bases: 3. The CDR3 protein is CASSLRDRGYEQYF. The CDR3 DNA sequence: TGCGCCAGCAGCCTACGGGACAGGGGCTACGAGCAGTACTTC.

This chain connects TRBV28 to TRBJ2-2; possibly TRBD2 for D (6 bases). This CDR3 has 15 residues. Trimming removed 3 bases from V and 5 bases from J, with 13 bases in between. Germline V gene data show CDR1 as MDHEN and CDR2 as SYDVKM. In nucleotides, the CDR3 is TGTGCCAGCAGTTTTGGCGGGGCGCGAACCGGGGAGCTGTTTTTT. It specifies CASSFGGARTGELFF.